The 8 T cell receptor beta chains in this list originate from one sample, sequenced in a study of T cells in Graves' hyperthyroidism and ophthalmopathy. RNA transcripts yielded amplified TCR beta CDR3 regions. During a first-round RT-PCR of the TCR CDR3, the HTBI primer set was used. TCRdb reprocessed the multiplex PCR reads via MiXCR and lists one record per CDR3 protein. Here the sample spans 350,000 or so distinct CDR3 sequences, roughly 17% being singletons. Sequenced: blood. These receptors originate from a woman aged 25-40 years with Graves' hyperthyroidism that later progressed to Graves' ophthalmopathy.

This sequence joins TRBV2 and TRBJ2-7; 10 positions match TRBD2. Germline loops: CDR1 SNHLY, CDR2 FYNNEI. There are 16 residues in the CDR3. Trimming removed 1 base from V and 2 bases from J; junction bases left unmatched: 5. The CDR3 sequence: CASSEGTSGFTYEQYF. The CDR3 region has the DNA TGTGCCAGCAGTGAAGGGACTAGCGGTTTTACCTACGAGCAGTACTTC.

This clonotype came up many times. The V call is TRBV20-1, the J call TRBJ1-6; D might be TRBD1 (5 bases). Germline CDR1 DFQATT, CDR2 SNEGSKA (reference sequence). Trimming pared 4 bases from V and 5 bases from J, leaving 15 bases between. The CDR3 runs 15 residues. The CDR3 sequence: CSAKGRVMHNSPLHF. The CDR3 DNA reads TGCAGTGCTAAAGGCAGGGTGATGCATAATTCACCCCTCCACTTT.

This clonotype was observed many times. V and J are TRBV7-9 and TRBJ1-4; 11 nucleotides line up with TRBD1. CDR3 length: 18 residues. CDR1 and CDR2 (germline): SEHNR, FQNEAQ (reference sequence). Trimming removed 4 bases from V and 6 bases from J; junction bases left unmatched: 13. CDR3 residues: CASSSPQDRGRSHEKLFF. CDR3 sequence (DNA): TGTGCCAGCAGCTCTCCCCAGGACAGGGGGCGCAGCCATGAAAAACTGTTTTTT. The variable domain in full, completed from reference TRBV7-9 and TRBJ1-4, reads DTGVSQNPRHKITKRGQNVTFRCDPISEHNRLYWYRQTLGQGPEFLTYFQNEAQLEKSRLLSDRFSAERPKGSFSTLEIQRTEQGDSAMYLCASSSPQDRGRSHEKLFFGSGTQLSVL.

The gene calls are TRBV6-1 and TRBJ2-2; 10 bases agree with TRBD2. Trimming removed 6 bases from V and 6 bases from J; junction bases left unmatched: 7. Germline V gives CDR1 MNHNS, CDR2 SASEGT. This CDR3 comprises 15 residues. The CDR3 DNA is TGTGCCAGCAGGGTGTTAGCGGGAGGATCCGGGGAGCTGTTTTTT. It yields the protein CASRVLAGGSGELFF.

The table lists this clonotype with many counts. The chain recombines TRBV10-3 with TRBJ1-2; possible D gene TRBD1, 6 bases. The ends were cut back, 2 bases at V and 8 bases at J, with 15 bases in the middle. The CDR3 is 14 amino acids. Germline V CDR1 and CDR2: ENHRY, SYGVKD. The CDR3, as DNA: TGTGCCATCAGTGAGGCGGGGGGGCGTCAGGGCTACACCTTC. Translation gives CAISEAGGRQGYTF.

V and J are TRBV10-3 and TRBJ2-2; D unclear. The CDR3 is made up of 14 amino acids. Germline assignment: CDR1 ENHRY and CDR2 SYGVKD. Trimming took off 2 bases at V and 6 bases at J, with 10 bases between the two ends. The CDR3 sequence is CAISENREAGELFF. For the CDR3, the DNA is TGTGCCATCAGTGAGAACCGTGAGGCCGGGGAGCTGTTTTTT.

This clonotype was counted a few times. The chain has TRBV28 and TRBJ2-1; D ambiguous. Germline V gene data show CDR1 as MDHEN and CDR2 as SYDVKM. V was clipped by 0 bases and J by 0 bases, with 9 bases between them. This CDR3 is 16 amino acids long. CDR3 sequence: CASSLWDGSSYNEQFF. CDR3 sequence (DNA): TGTGCCAGCAGTTTATGGGACGGTAGCTCCTACAATGAGCAGTTCTTC.

The rearrangement joins TRBV9 to TRBJ2-7; a weak D match, TRBD2 (6 bases). This CDR3 spans 14 amino acids. Per germline, CDR1 SGDLS and CDR2 YYNGEE. V gave up 3 bases and J gave up 5 bases, with 15 bases separating them. The CDR3 DNA reads as TGTGCCAGCAGCGCAGGGAGGACCGGCGACGAGCAGTACTTC. Residues: CASSAGRTGDEQYF.